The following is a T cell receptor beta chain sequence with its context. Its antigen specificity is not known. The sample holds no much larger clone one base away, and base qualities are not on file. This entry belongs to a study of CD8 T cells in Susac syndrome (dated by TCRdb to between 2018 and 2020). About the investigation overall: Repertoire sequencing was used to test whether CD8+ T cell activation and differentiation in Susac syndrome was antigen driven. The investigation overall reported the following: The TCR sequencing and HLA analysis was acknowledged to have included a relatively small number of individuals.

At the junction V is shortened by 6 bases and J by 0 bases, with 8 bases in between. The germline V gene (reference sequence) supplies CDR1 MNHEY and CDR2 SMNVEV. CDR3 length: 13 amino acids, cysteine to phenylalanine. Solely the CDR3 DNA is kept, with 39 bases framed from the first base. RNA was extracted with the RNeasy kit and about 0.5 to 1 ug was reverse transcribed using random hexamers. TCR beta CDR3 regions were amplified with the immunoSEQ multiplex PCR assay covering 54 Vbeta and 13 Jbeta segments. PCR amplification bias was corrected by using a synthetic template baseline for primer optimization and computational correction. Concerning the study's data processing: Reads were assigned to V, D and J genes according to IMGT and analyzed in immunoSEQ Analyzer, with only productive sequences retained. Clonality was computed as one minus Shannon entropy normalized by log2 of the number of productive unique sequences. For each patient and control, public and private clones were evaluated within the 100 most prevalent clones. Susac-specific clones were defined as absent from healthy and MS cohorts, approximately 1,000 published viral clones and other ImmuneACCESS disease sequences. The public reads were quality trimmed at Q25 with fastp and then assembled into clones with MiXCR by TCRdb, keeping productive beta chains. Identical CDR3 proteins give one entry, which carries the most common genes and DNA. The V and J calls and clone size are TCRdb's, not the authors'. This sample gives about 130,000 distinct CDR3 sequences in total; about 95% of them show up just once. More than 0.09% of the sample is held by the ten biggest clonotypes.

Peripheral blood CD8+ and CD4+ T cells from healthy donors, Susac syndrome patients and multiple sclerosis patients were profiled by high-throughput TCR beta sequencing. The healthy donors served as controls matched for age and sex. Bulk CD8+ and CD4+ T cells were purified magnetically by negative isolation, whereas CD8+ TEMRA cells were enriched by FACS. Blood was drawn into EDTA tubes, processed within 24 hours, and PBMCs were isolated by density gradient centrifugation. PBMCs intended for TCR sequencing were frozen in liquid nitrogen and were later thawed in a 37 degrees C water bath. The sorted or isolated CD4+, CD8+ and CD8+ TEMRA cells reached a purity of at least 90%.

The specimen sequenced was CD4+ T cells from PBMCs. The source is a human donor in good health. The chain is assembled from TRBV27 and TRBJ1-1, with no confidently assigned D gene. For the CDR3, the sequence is CASSLKMNTEAFF. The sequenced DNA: TGTGCCAGCAGCCTTAAAATGAACACTGAAGCTTTCTTT.